This T cell receptor (beta chain) is drawn from a study of vaccination effects on CD4 cells after COVID-19. Study-level information: Either the BNT162b2 or mRNA-1273 vaccine was given to participants in two doses. The study's findings and limits: Infection-derived and vaccine-derived clones contracted markedly late after vaccination.

This clone was found a few times. No antigen is known for it. The protocol was immunoSEQ multiplex PCR, while the TCRdb copy is restricted to in-frame clones and leaves out a portion. The sample consists of tens of thousands of clones, approximately 64% of them appearing once. Germline CDR1 reads WNHNN; CDR2 reads SYGVQD (reference sequence). The ends were cut back, 5 bases at V and 9 bases at J, with 17 bases in the middle. The CDR3 is 15 residues long. Within the ViraFEST assay, antigen-specific CD4+ T cells underwent expansion with viral peptide pools prior to sequencing. Having been cultured for ten to eleven days, the cells underwent CD4+ T cell isolation. Vaccine recipients lacked prior SARS-CoV-2 infection and had negative nucleocapsid antibodies. Every well got a few million PBMC, which were grown with 8.5 to 10 IU/ml IL-2 and 9 to 10 ug/ml peptides.

The rearrangement uses TRBV10-1 and TRBJ1-6; D perhaps matches TRBD1 (6 bases). This sequence was found in a human donor who received a COVID-19 vaccine. Sequenced material: CD4+ T cells from PBMCs cultured with HCoV-OC43 spike peptides, taken before COVID-19 vaccination. The subset: HCoV-OC43 spike overlapping peptide pool stimulation. CDR3 residues: CASSPTGKWSSPLHF. The CDR3 DNA sequence: TGCGCCAGCAGTCCCACAGGGAAATGGAGTTCACCCCTCCACTTT.